This is a list of T cell receptor beta chains from one sample in a study of identical twins. TCRdb redid the calling of the 5' RACE reads with MiXCR, one entry per CDR3 protein. The data hold approximately 700,000 distinct CDR3 sequences, with 5.5% to 7.5% observed a single time. The sample was naive T cells sorted from blood. The origin of the receptors is a man aged 18 to 30 in good health. CDR3s include the opening cysteine and the closing phenylalanine or tryptophan. The order of the fields is clone size, V gene, D gene, CDR3 length, J gene, CDR3 protein, CDR3 DNA. The D gene is left open where the match is weak. Where a row states a size, it is once, few, many or the class of an expanded clone; other rows omit it.

clone size: many; V gene: TRBV20-1; D gene: TRBD2; CDR3 length: 16; J gene: TRBJ2-1; CDR3 protein: CSARDFRRGSINEQFF; CDR3 DNA: TGCAGTGCTAGAGATTTTCGCCGCGGGAGTATCAATGAGCAGTTCTTC
clone size: many; V gene: TRBV20-1; D gene: TRBD2; CDR3 length: 16; J gene: TRBJ2-7; CDR3 protein: CSAESGTSKSNYEQYF; CDR3 DNA: TGCAGTGCTGAATCCGGGACTAGCAAGAGTAACTACGAGCAGTACTTC
clone size: few; V gene: TRBV18; D gene: TRBD1; CDR3 length: 16; J gene: TRBJ1-3; CDR3 protein: CASSPPRTGLGNTIYF; CDR3 DNA: TGTGCCAGCTCACCACCGAGGACAGGGCTTGGAAACACCATATATTTT
clone size: few; V gene: TRBV6-5; D gene: TRBD1; CDR3 length: 15; J gene: TRBJ1-5; CDR3 protein: CASSYRQGSNQPQHF; CDR3 DNA: TGTGCCAGCAGTTACCGACAGGGTTCCAATCAGCCCCAGCATTTT
clone size: NA; V gene: TRBV9; D gene: NA; CDR3 length: 14; J gene: TRBJ2-7; CDR3 protein: CASSVDERVYEQYF; CDR3 DNA: TGTGCCAGCAGCGTAGACGAGCGGGTATACGAGCAGTACTTC
clone size: NA; V gene: TRBV7-9; D gene: NA; CDR3 length: 10; J gene: TRBJ1-4; CDR3 protein: CASSDEKLFF; CDR3 DNA: TGTGCCAGCTCTGACGAAAAACTGTTTTTT
clone size: many; V gene: TRBV3-1; D gene: NA; CDR3 length: 15; J gene: TRBJ2-3; CDR3 protein: CASSQEGRHTDTQYF; CDR3 DNA: TGTGCCAGCAGCCAAGAGGGACGCCACACAGATACGCAGTATTTT
clone size: NA; V gene: TRBV4-2; D gene: TRBD1; CDR3 length: 15; J gene: TRBJ1-5; CDR3 protein: CASSRQGGLGQPQHF; CDR3 DNA: TGTGCCAGCAGCCGCCAGGGGGGGCTGGGTCAGCCCCAGCATTTT
clone size: many; V gene: TRBV5-1; D gene: TRBD2; CDR3 length: 15; J gene: TRBJ2-1; CDR3 protein: CASSVGLAGDNEQFF; CDR3 DNA: TGCGCCAGCAGCGTAGGACTAGCGGGAGACAATGAGCAGTTCTTC
clone size: NA; V gene: TRBV11-3; D gene: NA; CDR3 length: 16; J gene: TRBJ2-2; CDR3 protein: CASSLEASRNTGELFF; CDR3 DNA: TGTGCCAGCAGCTTAGAAGCTAGCCGGAACACCGGGGAGCTGTTTTTT
clone size: few; V gene: TRBV7-2; D gene: TRBD2; CDR3 length: 15; J gene: TRBJ2-7; CDR3 protein: CASSFLAGGVYEQYF; CDR3 DNA: TGTGCCAGCAGCTTCCTAGCGGGAGGGGTTTACGAGCAGTACTTC
clone size: many; V gene: TRBV7-9; D gene: NA; CDR3 length: 12; J gene: TRBJ2-2; CDR3 protein: CASSLKIGELFF; CDR3 DNA: TGTGCCAGCAGCCTAAAGATCGGGGAGCTGTTTTTT
clone size: many; V gene: TRBV6-5; D gene: NA; CDR3 length: 12; J gene: TRBJ2-1; CDR3 protein: CASSYSSNEQFF; CDR3 DNA: TGTGCCAGCAGTTACAGCAGCAATGAGCAGTTCTTC
clone size: few; V gene: TRBV11-1; D gene: TRBD2; CDR3 length: 15; J gene: TRBJ2-1; CDR3 protein: CASSPTSGRRDEQFF; CDR3 DNA: TGTGCCAGCAGCCCTACTAGCGGGAGGAGGGATGAGCAGTTCTTC
clone size: few; V gene: TRBV5-1; D gene: NA; CDR3 length: 13; J gene: TRBJ2-7; CDR3 protein: CASQTETTYEQYF; CDR3 DNA: TGCGCCAGCCAAACAGAGACCACCTACGAGCAGTACTTC
clone size: many; V gene: TRBV6-2/TRBV6-3; D gene: NA; CDR3 length: 14; J gene: TRBJ1-2; CDR3 protein: CASSYEDRIYGYTF; CDR3 DNA: TGTGCCAGCAGTTACGAGGACCGCATCTATGGCTACACCTTC
clone size: few; V gene: TRBV20-1; D gene: NA; CDR3 length: 13; J gene: TRBJ2-7; CDR3 protein: CSAASLQSYEQYF; CDR3 DNA: TGCAGTGCTGCCTCACTACAATCTTACGAGCAGTACTTC
clone size: few; V gene: TRBV3-1; D gene: TRBD2; CDR3 length: 13; J gene: TRBJ2-1; CDR3 protein: CASSRLGGSGQFF; CDR3 DNA: TGTGCCAGCAGCCGCCTGGGCGGGAGCGGGCAGTTCTTC